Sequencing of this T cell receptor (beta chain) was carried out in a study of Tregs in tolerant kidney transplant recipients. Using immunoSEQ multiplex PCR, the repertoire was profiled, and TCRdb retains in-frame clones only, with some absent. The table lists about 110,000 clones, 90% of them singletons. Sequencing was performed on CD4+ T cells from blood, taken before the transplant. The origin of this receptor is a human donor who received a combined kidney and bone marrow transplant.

The CDR3 DNA reads TGCGCCAGCAGCCCCGGGACAGCCAGCACAGATACGCAGTATTTT. It yields the protein CASSPGTASTDTQYF. V gene TRBV5-1 combines with J gene TRBJ2-3; 7 nucleotides match TRBD1. The germline V gene has CDR1 SGHRS and CDR2 YFSETQ. The CDR3 is 15 residues long. The V segment lost 4 bases and the J segment 0 bases; nucleotides outside the gene matches: 5.